Following are 11 T cell receptor beta chains from one sample sequenced in a study of shared clonotypes between healthy human individuals. CD45RO negativity and positive selection for CCR7 defined naive CD8 cells, a population that excluded terminally differentiated effector memory CD45RA+ cells. Sequencing was performed with immunoSEQ multiplex PCR; in TCRdb, only in-frame clones are kept and a portion is missing. In the table there are roughly 590,000 clones, 95% to 96% of which are singletons. Sequenced sample: naive CD8+ T cells sorted from blood. The receptor source for this set is a woman younger than 45 in good health.

The chain uses TRBV7-9 and TRBJ2-7; D remains unclear. Germline CDR1 reads SEHNR; CDR2 reads FQNEAQ (reference sequence). V lost 6 bases, J lost 7 bases, and 22 bases lay in between. The CDR3 is made up of 15 amino acids. The CDR3 protein is CASSLSNTVLGEQYF. The CDR3 nucleotides are TGTGCCAGCAGTCTTAGTAATACGGTTTTGGGGGAGCAGTACTTC.

This sequence joins TRBV7-9 and TRBJ2-1, with TRBD2 identical over 8 bases. The CDR3 loop spans 17 amino acids. J was trimmed by 6 bases and V by 4 bases; bases with no gene match: 14. Per germline, CDR1 SEHNR and CDR2 FQNEAQ (reference sequence). CDR3 residues: CASSSAFGSGRGNEQFF. As DNA, the CDR3 is TGTGCCAGCAGCTCAGCCTTTGGAAGCGGGAGAGGCAATGAGCAGTTCTTC.

The gene calls are TRBV27 and TRBJ2-1; 7 nucleotides agree with TRBD2. Germline CDR1 MNHEY, CDR2 SMNVEV (reference sequence). V lost 3 bases to trimming and J lost 5 bases; unmatched junction nucleotides: 7. The CDR3 length is 15 residues. Here the CDR3 reads CASSFSSGENNEQFF. DNA for the CDR3: TGTGCCAGCAGTTTCTCTAGCGGTGAAAACAATGAGCAGTTCTTC.

The V call is TRBV5-6, the J call TRBJ2-7, with 8 bases lining up with TRBD1. The CDR3 covers 17 residues. J gave up 5 bases and V 0 bases, and 13 bases lay outside the gene matches. In germline, CDR1 is SGHDT, CDR2 YYEEEE. This CDR3 is CASSLAAWTGNFHEQYF. DNA for the CDR3: TGTGCCAGCAGCTTGGCCGCTTGGACAGGGAACTTCCACGAGCAGTACTTC.

The rearrangement uses TRBV6-1 and TRBJ2-3; perhaps TRBD1 as D (6 bases). The length of the CDR3 is 16 residues. Germline V gene data show CDR1 as MNHNS and CDR2 as SASEGT. Trimming removed 4 bases from V and 0 bases from J, with 14 bases in between. CDR3 loop: CASSVQVGASTDTQYF. The CDR3 DNA follows: TGTGCCAGCAGTGTTCAGGTGGGGGCGAGCACAGATACGCAGTATTTT.

The V gene is TRBV6-6, the J gene TRBJ1-5, with 9 bases aligning to TRBD1. The CDR3 spans 15 residues. The J segment lost 3 bases and the V segment lost 4 bases, leaving 4 bases of the junction unmatched. Per germline, CDR1 MNHNY and CDR2 SVGAGI (reference sequence). The CDR3 DNA reads as TGTGCCAGCAGTTTTGACAGGGGGAACAATCAGCCCCAGCATTTT. This encodes CASSFDRGNNQPQHF.

This rearrangement joins TRBV28 to TRBJ2-7; 9 bases line up with TRBD1. J lost 6 bases, V lost 6 bases, and 12 bases had no gene match. The CDR3 extends over 15 amino acids. Germline-derived CDR1 and CDR2 are MDHEN and SYDVKM. CDR3 nucleotides: TGTGCCAGCAGCGAACCGGGACAGGGTCAAGTCGAGCAGTACTTC. Amino acids: CASSEPGQGQVEQYF.

The chain combines TRBV5-1 with TRBJ1-1; D is undetermined. CDR3 size: 14 residues. The V end was cut by 6 bases, the J end by 6 bases, with 18 bases between. Per the germline V gene, CDR1 is SGHRS and CDR2 is YFSETQ. The CDR3 loop reads CASTPGRRFAEAFF. The CDR3 DNA reads TGCGCCAGCACACCGGGCAGGCGGTTTGCTGAAGCTTTCTTT.

The chain links TRBV2 to TRBJ1-2; D is possibly TRBD1 (6 bases). Trimming left V 8 bases short and J 5 bases short, with 9 bases between. The CDR3 spans 11 residues. From germline, CDR1 is SNHLY and CDR2 FYNNEI. The CDR3 DNA follows: TGTGCCAGCCGAACAGGGTATGGCTACACCTTC. As protein: CASRTGYGYTF.

This chain uses TRBV4-2 with TRBJ2-7, with TRBD2 identical over 9 bases. The CDR3 totals 16 residues. V lost 0 bases, J lost 0 bases, and 3 bases stayed unmatched. CDR1 and CDR2 (germline): LGHNA, YNFKEQ. This CDR3 reads CASSQDRTSVSYEQYF. The CDR3 nucleotides read TGTGCCAGCAGCCAAGATAGGACTAGCGTCTCCTACGAGCAGTACTTC.

The V gene is TRBV5-1, the J gene TRBJ2-1; 10 bases line up with TRBD1. The CDR3 is 16 amino acids. Trimming at V came to 2 bases and at J to 9 bases, leaving 11 bases not matched to a gene. The germline gives CDR1 SGHRS, CDR2 YFSETQ. CDR3: CASSLGLGTGAGEQFF. The CDR3 nucleotides are TGCGCCAGCAGCTTAGGGCTCGGGACAGGGGCGGGTGAGCAGTTCTTC.